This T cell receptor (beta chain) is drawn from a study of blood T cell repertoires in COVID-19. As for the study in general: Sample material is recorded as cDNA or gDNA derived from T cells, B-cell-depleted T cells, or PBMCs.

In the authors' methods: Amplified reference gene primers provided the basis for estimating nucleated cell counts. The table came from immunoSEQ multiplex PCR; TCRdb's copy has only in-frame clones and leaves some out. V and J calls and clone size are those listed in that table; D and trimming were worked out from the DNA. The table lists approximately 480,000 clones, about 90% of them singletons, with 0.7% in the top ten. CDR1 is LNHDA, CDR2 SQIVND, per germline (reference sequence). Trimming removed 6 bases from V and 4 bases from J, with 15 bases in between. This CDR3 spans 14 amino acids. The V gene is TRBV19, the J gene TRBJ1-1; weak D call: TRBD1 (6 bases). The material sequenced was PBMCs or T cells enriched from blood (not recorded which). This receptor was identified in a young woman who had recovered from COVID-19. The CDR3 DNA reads TGTGCCAGTAGCCTGGGACAATCGGGCACTGAAGCTTTCTTT. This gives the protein CASSLGQSGTEAFF.